The entry below gives a single T cell receptor (beta chain) sequence along with its context. In the authors' workflow: Amplified reference gene primers provided the basis for estimating nucleated cell counts. Clones were read by immunoSEQ multiplex PCR, and TCRdb kept only the in-frame ones, dropping some. V and J calls and clone size are as listed in that table; D and trimming were resolved from the DNA. In the table there are under 150,000 clones, around 80% of which are singletons. This CDR3 region has 13 residues. Germline V lookup: CDR1 LNHDA, CDR2 SQIVND (reference sequence). With 6 bases clipped from V and 2 bases from J, the junction kept 2 bases outside the gene matches. The sample comes from a study of blood T cell repertoires in COVID-19. Study details: Samples representing acute and convalescent COVID-19 were sourced from the United States, Italy and Spain. Sample material is recorded as cDNA or gDNA derived from T cells, B-cell-depleted T cells, or PBMCs.

The origin of this receptor is a woman of 80 years or more with active or convalescent COVID-19. The chain joins TRBV19 to TRBJ2-7, with TRBD2 matching 9 bases. The sequenced sample consisted of peripheral blood. The CDR3 nucleotides are TGTGCCAGTAGGCGGGGGGGTACCTACGAGCAGTACTTC. This encodes CASRRGGTYEQYF.